This TCR beta chain stems from a study of T-cell memory formation after mild COVID-19. Overall study context: TCR clusters were mostly donor specific.

CDR3 length: 13 amino acids. Germline trimming cut 4 bases from V and 8 bases from J; bases unmatched to any gene: 4. Germline V gene sequence: CDR1 SEHNR, CDR2 FQNEAQ (reference sequence). TCRdb re-called the 5' RACE reads through MiXCR, storing one row per CDR3 protein. Among roughly 140,000 distinct CDR3 sequences listed, more than 13% were seen once. The chain combines TRBV7-9 with TRBJ2-1; TRBD1 matches 8 bases. Sequences were obtained from PBMCs or a T cell subset sorted from them (not recorded which). The sequence was obtained from an adult woman who had mild COVID-19 (a few samples of this study predate the infection). Cell type and time point are not known. CDR3 sequence reads: CASSWTGWDEQFF. For the CDR3, the DNA is TGTGCCAGCAGCTGGACAGGGTGGGATGAGCAGTTCTTC.